The T cell receptor beta chain described here comes from a study of T-cell memory formation after mild COVID-19. Germline values: CDR1 KGHDR, CDR2 SFDVKD. With 4 bases removed from V and 0 bases from J, the gap between germline ends came to 20 bases. CDR3 length: 18 amino acids. 5'RACE primed at constant segments yielded TCR alpha and TCR beta cDNA libraries bearing sample barcodes and UMIs. MiXCR was run by TCRdb on the 5' RACE reads, yielding one entry per CDR3 protein. The sample carries about 610,000 distinct CDR3 sequences, 17% recorded once. The sample holds a few counts of this clonotype. Its target is not known. Study-wide results and caveats: Clones that got smaller from day 15 to 85 had even CD4/CD8, while clones growing later tipped toward CD4+. Shrinking CD4+ clones resided mostly in CM and EM, and CD8+ ones in EMRA.

The sequenced material came from PBMCs or a T cell subset sorted from them (not recorded which). The rearrangement joins TRBV24-1 to TRBJ1-2, with D possibly matching TRBD1 (5 bases). The sequence was collected from an adult woman who had mild COVID-19 (a few samples of this study predate the infection). Cell type and time point are not known. CDR3 in amino acids: CATSDSTWGLPANYGYTF. For the CDR3, the DNA is TGTGCCACCAGTGACTCCACTTGGGGACTCCCGGCTAACTATGGCTACACCTTC.